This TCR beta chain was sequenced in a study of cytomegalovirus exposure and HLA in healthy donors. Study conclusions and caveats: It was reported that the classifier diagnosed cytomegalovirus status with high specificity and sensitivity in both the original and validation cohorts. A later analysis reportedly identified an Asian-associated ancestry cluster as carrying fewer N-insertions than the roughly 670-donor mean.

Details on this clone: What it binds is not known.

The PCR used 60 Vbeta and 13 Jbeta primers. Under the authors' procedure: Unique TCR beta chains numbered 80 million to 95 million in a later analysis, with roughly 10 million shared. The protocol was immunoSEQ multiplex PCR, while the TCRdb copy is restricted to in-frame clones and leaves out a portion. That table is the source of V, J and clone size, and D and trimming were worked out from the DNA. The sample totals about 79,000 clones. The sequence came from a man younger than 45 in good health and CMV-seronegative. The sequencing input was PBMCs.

The CDR3 loop is CASSRRQGLEEQYF. The CDR3 bases are TGCGCCAGCAGCAGGAGGCAAGGGCTTGAGGAGCAGTACTTC. This chain connects TRBV5-1 to TRBJ2-7; D is possibly TRBD2 (5 bases). In germline, CDR1 is SGHRS, CDR2 YFSETQ. The CDR3 sequence is 14 residues long. V dropped 4 bases and J dropped 7 bases, with 18 bases sitting between them.